The entry that follows covers one T cell receptor beta chain sequence. Its antigen is unknown. This record comes from a study of T cell repertoires in cytomegalovirus infection. V gave up 4 bases and J gave up 4 bases, with 13 bases separating them. The germline V gene has CDR1 SGHDT and CDR2 YYEEEE. The length of the CDR3 is 14 residues. TCRdb itself ran the reads through MiXCR, one entry per CDR3 protein. The data hold about 700,000 distinct CDR3 sequences, with around 32% observed a single time. This clonotype was obtained from a human donor in good health (CMV status not recorded). Some clones in this sample may be carry-over from other donors' samples. The gene calls are TRBV5-6 and TRBJ2-3; D might be TRBD2 (6 bases). Source: cultured PBMCs, taken from culture after CMV antigen stimulation. The CDR3 sequence is CASSNPDYPDTQYF. As DNA, the CDR3 is TGTGCCAGCAGCAACCCGGACTATCCAGATACGCAGTATTTT.